This T cell receptor (beta chain) emerged from a study of blood T cell repertoires in COVID-19. The CDR3 totals 17 residues. Trimming removed 3 bases at V and 2 bases at J, with 17 bases between. From germline, CDR1 is SGHRS and CDR2 YFSETQ. Here immunoSEQ multiplex PCR was the method, and the copy in TCRdb shows in-frame clones only, minus some. The profile shows 110,000 or so clones, roughly 90% of them singletons. The clonotype comes from a man aged 70-80 years who had recovered from COVID-19. Sequencing was done on a sample of peripheral blood. The J gene is TRBJ2-2, the V gene TRBV5-1; weak D call: TRBD2 (6 bases). CDR3 coding DNA: TGCGCCAGCAGCTCCCTATTGGATAGCGGAAACACCGGGGAGCTGTTTTTT. Its protein is CASSSLLDSGNTGELFF.